One sample yielded the 21 T cell receptor beta chains listed below, sequenced in a study of PD-1 blockade in classical Hodgkin lymphoma. Assay: immunoSEQ multiplex PCR; the TCRdb copy retains only in-frame clones and omits some. This repertoire shows about 43,000 clones, under 75% found once; its top ten account for roughly 2.8%. In every patient, relapse followed autologous stem cell transplantation, while exposure to brentuximab vedotin differed. The starting material was peripheral blood mononuclear cells (PBMCs), obtained before the second cycle of nivolumab. The receptors come from a human donor with classical Hodgkin lymphoma.

This chain connects TRBV9 to TRBJ2-6; a weak D match, TRBD1 (6 bases). Germline V gene sequence: CDR1 SGDLS, CDR2 YYNGEE. The ends were cut back, 0 bases at V and 0 bases at J, with 16 bases in the middle. This CDR3 comprises 19 residues. The CDR3 region is CASSVVGPGASSGANVLTF. CDR3 DNA sequence: TGTGCCAGCAGCGTAGTCGGCCCAGGGGCCTCCTCTGGGGCCAACGTCCTGACTTTC.

This chain links TRBV5-1 with TRBJ1-3, with D uncertain. The CDR3 is 12 amino acids. Trimming shortened V by 5 bases and J by 2 bases, and 5 bases separated the two germline ends. Germline values: CDR1 SGHRS, CDR2 YFSETQ. Written as DNA, the CDR3 is TGCGCCAGCAGGGCAACTGGAAACACCATATATTTT. It yields the protein CASRATGNTIYF.

The CDR3 DNA follows: TGTGCCAGCAGCACTTGGGCTACCGGCTACACCTTC. This gives the protein CASSTWATGYTF. V and J are TRBV7-9 and TRBJ1-2; D gene uncertain. Per germline, CDR1 SEHNR and CDR2 FQNEAQ (reference sequence). The CDR3 is made up of 12 amino acids. V shed 5 bases and J shed 8 bases, with 12 bases lying between them.

The chain links TRBV11-2 to TRBJ2-7; D may be TRBD1 (6 bases). Trimming removed 1 base from V and 0 bases from J, with 10 bases in between. The CDR3 sequence is 15 residues long. From germline, CDR1 is SGHAT and CDR2 FQNNGV. The CDR3 nucleotides are TGTGCCAGCAGCTTAGCCTGGGACAACTCCTACGAGCAGTACTTC. It specifies CASSLAWDNSYEQYF.

J is TRBJ2-1 and V is TRBV30, with TRBD1 matching over 12 bases. Germline V CDR1 and CDR2: GTSNPN, SVGIG (reference sequence). J gave up 9 bases and V 5 bases, and 14 bases lay outside the gene matches. The CDR3 has 16 amino acids. The CDR3 region is CAWVGNRDRGRSEQFF. DNA for the CDR3: TGTGCCTGGGTGGGAAACCGGGACAGGGGGCGCAGTGAGCAGTTCTTC.

This clone is a singleton in its sample. V and J are TRBV7-6 and TRBJ2-7, with D perhaps TRBD1 (6 bases). Trimming removed 4 bases from V and 5 bases from J, with 21 bases in between. The CDR3 is made up of 16 amino acids. Germline values: CDR1 SGHVS, CDR2 FNYEAQ. The CDR3 region is CASSSDRDTKRHEQYF. The CDR3 nucleotides are TGTGCCAGCAGCTCGGACCGGGACACCAAACGGCACGAGCAGTACTTC.

The J gene is TRBJ2-3, the V gene TRBV25-1; 10 bases are shared with TRBD1. V lost 5 bases to trimming and J lost 4 bases; unmatched junction nucleotides: 12. Germline CDR1 and CDR2: MGHDK and SYGVNS. The CDR3 spans 17 residues. The CDR3 bases are TGTGCCAGCAGTCCGACCGGGGGACAGGGGAAGGCAGATACGCAGTATTTT. Residues: CASSPTGGQGKADTQYF.

V and J are TRBV5-6 and TRBJ1-3; D uncertain. Trimming stripped 2 bases from V and 7 bases from J, with 10 bases between. This CDR3 has 13 amino acids. CDR1 is SGHDT and CDR2 is YYEEEE in the germline V gene. The CDR3 sequence is CASSFPLGNTIYF. The DNA for the CDR3 is TGTGCCAGCAGCTTTCCTTTGGGGAACACCATATATTTT.

J is TRBJ1-5 and V is TRBV30; D might be TRBD1 (5 bases). Germline V gene data show CDR1 as GTSNPN and CDR2 as SVGIG (reference sequence). The CDR3 sequence is 13 residues long. Trimming pared 0 bases from V and 8 bases from J, leaving 11 bases between. The CDR3 is CAWSVLGGKPQHF. The CDR3 DNA sequence: TGTGCCTGGAGTGTACTGGGGGGAAAGCCCCAGCATTTT.

CDR3: CASSLRGPGETQYF. CDR3 in DNA: TGTGCCAGCAGCCTCAGGGGGCCAGGAGAGACCCAGTACTTC. This chain uses TRBV5-6 with TRBJ2-5; TRBD1 matches 8 bases. In germline, CDR1 is SGHDT, CDR2 YYEEEE. V lost 4 bases and J lost 4; bases outside the gene matches: 6. This CDR3 comprises 14 residues.

In this sample, this clone is medium-sized. The rearrangement links TRBV7-2 to TRBJ2-1; D could derive from TRBD1 or TRBD2 (5 bases each). The V and J ends lost 0 bases and 5 bases respectively, with 5 bases between them. In germline, CDR1 is SGHTA, CDR2 FQGNSA. This CDR3 region has 13 residues. CDR3 sequence (DNA): TGTGCCAGCAGCTTAGCGGGGGACAATGAGCAGTTCTTC. Encoded protein: CASSLAGDNEQFF. The variable domain in full, completed from reference TRBV7-2 and TRBJ2-1, reads GAGVSQSPSNKVTEKGKDVELRCDPISGHTALYWYRQSLGQGLEFLIYFQGNSAPDKSGLPSDRFSAERTGGSVSTLTIQRTQQEDSAVYLCASSLAGDNEQFFGPGTRLTVL.

The V gene is TRBV27, the J gene TRBJ2-1; D is ambiguous. CDR1 and CDR2 (germline): MNHEY, SMNVEV (reference sequence). With 0 bases removed from V and 5 bases from J, the gap between germline ends came to 5 bases. The CDR3 is made up of 13 amino acids. The chain's CDR3 is CASSLSGNNEQFF. In DNA form, the CDR3 reads TGTGCCAGCAGTTTATCGGGGAACAATGAGCAGTTCTTC.

The rearrangement links TRBV27 to TRBJ1-2, with TRBD1 identical over 7 bases. This CDR3 has 14 residues. Germline V gene data show CDR1 as MNHEY and CDR2 as SMNVEV (reference sequence). The trim removed 6 bases at V and 8 bases at J, leaving 12 bases unmatched. The CDR3 DNA is TGTGCCAGCAGGGGGCCCGACAGGGTTAGAGGCTACACCTTC. It encodes CASRGPDRVRGYTF.

This clone was counted a few times. The chain uses TRBV7-8 and TRBJ1-5; the D gene is possibly TRBD1 (5 bases). Trimming took off 1 base at V and 3 bases at J, with 10 bases between the two ends. CDR1 is SGHVS, CDR2 FQNEAQ, per germline. The CDR3 is made up of 15 amino acids. The CDR3 loop reads CASSLDRSHNQPQHF. CDR3 coding DNA: TGTGCCAGCAGCTTAGACAGGAGCCACAATCAGCCCCAGCATTTT.

In this sample, this clone turned up a few times. The V and J genes are TRBV6-5 and TRBJ2-4; TRBD2 agrees at 9 bases. The CDR3 runs to 14 residues. V trimming: 5 bases; J trimming: 9 bases; junction bases outside the gene matches: 8. Germline-derived CDR1 and CDR2 are MNHEY and SVGAGI. CDR3 protein: CASSTRETSGIQYF. Written as DNA, the CDR3 is TGTGCCAGCAGTACCCGTGAGACTAGCGGCATTCAGTACTTC.

The chain is built from TRBV7-3 and TRBJ2-1; 8 bases agree with TRBD2. With 7 bases clipped from V and 0 bases from J, the junction kept 11 bases outside the gene matches. This CDR3 is 17 amino acids long. Germline CDR1 is SGHTA and CDR2 is FQGTGA. CDR3 protein: CASTIPGGSSSYNEQFF. CDR3 DNA: TGTGCCAGCACCATTCCGGGAGGGTCGAGCTCCTACAATGAGCAGTTCTTC.

This chain links TRBV25-1 with TRBJ1-6; 9 nucleotides line up with TRBD1. The V segment lost 0 bases and the J segment 8 bases; nucleotides outside the gene matches: 5. CDR3 size: 16 residues. CDR1 is MGHDK, CDR2 SYGVNS, per germline. This chain's CDR3 is CASSEYHGTGYSPLHF. CDR3 sequence (DNA): TGTGCCAGCAGTGAATATCACGGGACAGGGTATTCACCCCTCCACTTT.

This sequence joins TRBV7-9 and TRBJ2-3, with D maybe TRBD1 (6 bases). This CDR3 has 12 residues. The germline CDR1 and CDR2 sequences are SEHNR and FQNEAQ (reference sequence). The V end was cut by 9 bases, the J end by 7 bases, with 14 bases between. DNA of the CDR3: TGTGCCAGGAGAGGACAGCCCAATACGCAGTATTTT. Its translation is CARRGQPNTQYF.

The rearrangement joins TRBV6-1 to TRBJ2-5; TRBD2 matches 8 bases. The CDR3 has 13 amino acids. V dropped 10 bases and J dropped 4; count of bases not matched to a gene: 8. Germline V lookup: CDR1 MNHNS, CDR2 SASEGT. CDR3 loop: CATGSGTRETQYF. The CDR3 nucleotides are TGTGCCACGGGGTCCGGGACTAGAGAGACCCAGTACTTC.

This clone was detected a few times. The chain uses TRBV6-6 and TRBJ2-2; no definite D call. CDR1 is MNHNY and CDR2 is SVGAGI in the germline V gene (reference sequence). This CDR3 has 12 residues. CDR3 DNA sequence: TGTGCTACCGACACAAGCACCGGGGAGCTGTTTTTT. Translation: CATDTSTGELFF.

The rearrangement links TRBV6-1 to TRBJ2-1, with 7 bases identical to TRBD2. V trimming: 2 bases; J trimming: 8 bases; junction bases outside the gene matches: 0. The CDR3 is 12 residues long. The germline V gene has CDR1 MNHNS and CDR2 SASEGT. Here the CDR3 reads CASSERGDEQFF. In DNA form, the CDR3 reads TGTGCCAGCAGTGAACGGGGGGATGAGCAGTTCTTC.